This TCR beta chain was identified in a study of T-cell reconstitution after alpha-beta-depleted transplantation in children. Study-wide results and limits: Several hundred expanded graft clones reportedly were the source of alpha-beta T cells about two months after transplant. Diversity and T-cell counts at one year after transplant derived mostly from new T cells. Some patients owed their high day-60 TCRbeta diversity to surviving recipient T cells and thymic progenitors.

This clonotype was picked up a small number of times. Its matching antigen is unknown. Preparation of the TCRbeta library used unique molecular identifiers. A single record per CDR3 protein comes from TCRdb applying MiXCR to the PCR reads. Of about 210,000 distinct CDR3 sequences in the sample, approximately 19% were seen once. The sample consisted of PBMCs, mostly from graft donor cells, taken 360 days after TCRalphabeta/CD19-depleted stem cell transplant. The origin of this receptor is a male patient between 2 and 10 years old who had a stem cell transplant for acute lymphoblastic leukemia, so the T cells may come from the graft donor.

CDR3 sequence: CASSPLGGGGYNEQFF. The CDR3, as DNA: TGTGCCAGCAGCCCCCTCGGGGGCGGGGGGTACAATGAGCAGTTCTTC. The chain employs TRBV4-2 and TRBJ2-1, with TRBD2 matching 8 bases. The CDR3 has 16 amino acids. CDR1 is LGHNA and CDR2 is YNFKEQ in the germline V gene. V lost 4 bases and J lost 4; bases outside the gene matches: 9.